The 15 T cell receptor beta chains below all came from one sample that was sequenced in a study of Ad26.COV2.S vaccination and SARS-CoV-2 variants (dated by TCRdb to the early 2020s). The treatment or condition label corresponds to: roughly 18 received Ad26.COV2.S at low or high dose, single or two shots; 5 received placebo; per-sample allocation not given. Repertoires of vaccine and placebo recipients were sequenced from samples collected on day 63 after the first injection. Library preparation employed the immunoSEQ multiplex PCR assay. TCRdb mirrors the immuneACCESS table, restricted to in-frame sequences. Some clones are absent from its copies; in checked studies, under half trace to an unresolved V gene, and the reason for the others is unknown. A total of under 400,000 clones appear in this sample, 80% to 90% of them only once. The biggest ten clones account for more than 3% of the sample.

The specimen was peripheral blood, collected in a trial of Ad26.COV2.S vaccine versus placebo. These TCRs come from a person between 18 and 65 years old who received the Ad26.COV2.S COVID-19 vaccine or a placebo.

The chain has TRBV30 and TRBJ2-3, with D tentatively TRBD2 (6 bases). Germline V gene data show CDR1 as GTSNPN and CDR2 as SVGIG (reference sequence). The CDR3 has 13 residues. V dropped 1 base and J dropped 5 bases, with 10 bases sitting between them. This CDR3 reads CAWSGVGGDTQYF. In DNA form, the CDR3 reads TGTGCCTGGAGTGGAGTGGGGGGAGATACGCAGTATTTT.

The V and J genes are TRBV7-8 and TRBJ2-7; D is unresolved. The CDR3 is 13 amino acids. Germline V gives CDR1 SGHVS, CDR2 FQNEAQ. V dropped 5 bases and J dropped 3 bases, with 11 bases sitting between them. CDR3 sequence: CASSPGRVYEQYF. CDR3 sequence (DNA): TGTGCCAGCAGCCCCGGACGTGTCTACGAGCAGTACTTC.

This chain uses TRBV14 with TRBJ2-5; perhaps TRBD1 as D (5 bases). Trimming shortened V by 0 bases and J by 3 bases, and 11 bases separated the two germline ends. This CDR3 is 15 amino acids long. The V gene's germline CDR1 is SGHDN and CDR2 FVKESK. The CDR3 nucleotides read TGTGCCAGCAGCCAAGATAGGGGCAGGGAAGAGACCCAGTACTTC. It specifies CASSQDRGREETQYF.

The chain's CDR3 is CASSEALWSSSSGNTIYF. The CDR3 DNA follows: TGTGCCAGCAGTGAAGCGCTTTGGTCCTCGAGCTCTGGAAACACCATATATTTT. The genes are TRBV6-1 and TRBJ1-3; D call uncertain. Germline V lookup: CDR1 MNHNS, CDR2 SASEGT. The CDR3 is 18 amino acids. Trimming removed 0 bases from V and 0 bases from J, with 15 bases in between.

The genes are TRBV6-5 and TRBJ1-1; D perhaps matches TRBD1 (5 bases). Germline CDR1 reads MNHEY; CDR2 reads SVGAGI. Trimming stripped 2 bases from V and 10 bases from J, with 8 bases between. The CDR3 runs 11 residues. CDR3: CASSYLGGAFF. Written as DNA, the CDR3 is TGTGCCAGCAGTTACCTGGGGGGAGCTTTCTTT.

The V and J genes are TRBV2 and TRBJ1-5; D may be TRBD1 (6 bases). The CDR3 totals 14 residues. CDR1 and CDR2 (germline): SNHLY, FYNNEI. V lost 5 bases and J lost 7, with 15 bases in between. The CDR3 protein is CASSPETGWQPQHF. The CDR3 nucleotides read TGTGCCAGCAGTCCCGAGACAGGTTGGCAGCCCCAGCATTTT. The whole variable domain, remainder taken from reference TRBV2 and TRBJ1-5, is EPEVTQTPSHQVTQMGQEVILRCVPISNHLYFYWYRQILGQKVEFLVSFYNNEISEKSEIFDDQFSVERPDGSNFTLKIRSTKLEDSAMYFCASSPETGWQPQHFGDGTRLSIL.

This rearrangement joins TRBV7-8 to TRBJ2-3; TRBD1 agrees at 7 bases. CDR1 is SGHVS and CDR2 is FQNEAQ in the germline V gene. Losses at the gene ends were 5 bases for V and 2 bases for J; bases not matched to a gene: 7. CDR3 length equals 15 residues. CDR3 DNA sequence: TGTGCCAGCAGCGAGGGACAGATTTTCACAGATACGCAGTATTTT. Encoded protein: CASSEGQIFTDTQYF.

The genes are TRBV28 and TRBJ2-3, with a possible D match to TRBD1 (5 bases). V was trimmed by 3 bases and J by 4 bases, leaving 8 bases between them. There are 13 residues in the CDR3. Germline V gives CDR1 MDHEN, CDR2 SYDVKM. The CDR3 here is CASSFRVSDTQYF. The CDR3 nucleotides are TGTGCCAGCAGTTTCAGGGTTTCAGATACGCAGTATTTT.

The table lists this clone with a count of one. The gene calls are TRBV18 and TRBJ2-3; maybe TRBD1 (6 bases). Trimming took off 6 bases at V and 2 bases at J, with 12 bases between the two ends. From germline, CDR1 is KGHSH and CDR2 LQKENI. The CDR3 sequence is 14 residues long. The CDR3 here is CASSRAGATDTQYF. The CDR3 region has the DNA TGTGCCAGCTCCCGAGCAGGGGCCACAGATACGCAGTATTTT. Supplemented by reference TRBV18 and TRBJ2-3, the full variable domain reads NAGVMQNPRHLVRRRGQEARLRCSPMKGHSHVYWYRQLPEEGLKFMVYLQKENIIDESGMPKERFSAEFPKEGPSILRIQQVVRGDSAAYFCASSRAGATDTQYFGPGTRLTVL.

V is TRBV7-9 and J is TRBJ1-1; tentative D call: TRBD1 (5 bases). The CDR3 has 15 residues. V gave up 5 bases and J gave up 4 bases, with 17 bases separating them. In germline, CDR1 is SEHNR, CDR2 FQNEAQ (reference sequence). The CDR3 protein is CASSGRQLKITEAFF. The DNA for the CDR3 is TGTGCCAGCAGCGGCAGACAGTTGAAGATCACTGAAGCTTTCTTT.

This clone was detected only a few times. The V and J genes are TRBV12-5 and TRBJ1-5, with 7 bases matching TRBD1. CDR3 length: 14 amino acids. Germline V CDR1 and CDR2: LGHNT, FRNRAP. The V segment lost 4 bases and the J segment 7 bases; nucleotides outside the gene matches: 7. This chain's CDR3 is CASGSSGGIQPQHF. In nucleotides, the CDR3 is TGTGCTAGTGGTTCCTCAGGGGGGATACAGCCCCAGCATTTT.

A few counts support this clone. The CDR3 bases are TGTGCCAGCAGCCACACCGGGACCGACAATCAGCCCCAGCATTTT. This sequence encodes CASSHTGTDNQPQHF. The chain joins TRBV16 to TRBJ1-5; TRBD1 is a possible D gene (5 bases). V gave up 3 bases and J gave up 3 bases, with 12 bases separating them. Germline lookup yields CDR1 KGHSY and CDR2 FQNENV. The CDR3 is made up of 15 amino acids.

This rearrangement joins TRBV6-5 to TRBJ2-7; 7 bases align to TRBD2. J was trimmed by 1 base and V by 6 bases; bases with no gene match: 6. The CDR3 runs 14 residues. The germline V gene encodes CDR1 MNHEY and CDR2 SVGAGI. DNA of the CDR3: TGTGCCAGCAGAGCGGGGTTTGGGTCCTACGAGCAGTACTTC. Translating it yields CASRAGFGSYEQYF.

CDR3 sequence reads: CASSPRPTANSPLHF. The CDR3 DNA reads as TGTGCCAGCAGCCCTAGGCCGACAGCCAATTCACCCCTCCACTTT. V usage is TRBV9 and J usage is TRBJ1-6; the D gene is possibly TRBD1 (5 bases). This CDR3 contains 15 residues. Trimming stripped 4 bases from V and 7 bases from J, with 15 bases between. In germline, CDR1 is SGDLS, CDR2 YYNGEE.

The CDR3 sequence: CATSRDRDQPQHF. CDR3 sequence (DNA): TGTGCCACCAGCAGAGATCGAGATCAGCCCCAGCATTTT. The chain is built from TRBV15 and TRBJ1-5; no clear D. This CDR3 has 13 residues. Per germline, CDR1 LNHNV and CDR2 YYDKDF (reference sequence). Trimming shortened V by 0 bases and J by 5 bases, and 5 bases separated the two germline ends.